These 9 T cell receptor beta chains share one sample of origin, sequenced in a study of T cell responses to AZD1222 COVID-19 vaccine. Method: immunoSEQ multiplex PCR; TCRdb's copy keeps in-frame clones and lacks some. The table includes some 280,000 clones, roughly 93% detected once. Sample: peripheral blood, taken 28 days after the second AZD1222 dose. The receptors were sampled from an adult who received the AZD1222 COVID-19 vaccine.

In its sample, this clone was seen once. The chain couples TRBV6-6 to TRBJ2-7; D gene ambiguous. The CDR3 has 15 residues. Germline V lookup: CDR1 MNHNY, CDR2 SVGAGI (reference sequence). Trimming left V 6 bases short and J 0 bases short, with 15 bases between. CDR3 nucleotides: TGTGCCAGCAGCCGCCAGGCAGGCCTCTCCTACGAGCAGTACTTC. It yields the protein CASSRQAGLSYEQYF.

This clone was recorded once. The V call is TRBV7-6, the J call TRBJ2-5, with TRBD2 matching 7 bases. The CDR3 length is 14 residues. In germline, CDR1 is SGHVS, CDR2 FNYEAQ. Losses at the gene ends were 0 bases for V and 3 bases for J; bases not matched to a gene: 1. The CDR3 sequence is CASSLAGGKETQYF. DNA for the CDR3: TGTGCCAGCAGCTTAGCGGGGGGGAAAGAGACCCAGTACTTC. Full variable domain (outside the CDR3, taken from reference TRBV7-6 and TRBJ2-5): GAGVSQSPRYKVTKRGQDVALRCDPISGHVSLYWYRQALGQGPEFLTYFNYEAQQDKSGLPNDRFSAERPEGSISTLTIQRTEQRDSAMYRCASSLAGGKETQYFGPGTRLLVL.

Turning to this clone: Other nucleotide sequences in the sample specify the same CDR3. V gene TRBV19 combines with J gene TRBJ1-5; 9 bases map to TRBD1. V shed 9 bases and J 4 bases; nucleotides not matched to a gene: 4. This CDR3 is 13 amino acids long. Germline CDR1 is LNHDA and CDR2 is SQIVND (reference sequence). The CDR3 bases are TGTGCCAGCTCCGGGACAGGGAATCAGCCCCAGCATTTT. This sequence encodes CASSGTGNQPQHF.

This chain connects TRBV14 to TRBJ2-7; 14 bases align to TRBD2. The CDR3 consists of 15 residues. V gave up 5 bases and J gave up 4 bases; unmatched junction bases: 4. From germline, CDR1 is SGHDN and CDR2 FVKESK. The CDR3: CASSAGLAGAYEQYF. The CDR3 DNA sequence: TGTGCCAGCAGCGCGGGACTAGCGGGGGCTTACGAGCAGTACTTC.

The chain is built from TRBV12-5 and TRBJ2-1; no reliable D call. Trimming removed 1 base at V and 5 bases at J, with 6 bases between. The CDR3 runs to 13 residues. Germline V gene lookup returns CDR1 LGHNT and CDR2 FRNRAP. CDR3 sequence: CASGLGADNEQFF. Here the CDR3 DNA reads TGTGCTAGTGGTTTGGGCGCGGACAATGAGCAGTTCTTC. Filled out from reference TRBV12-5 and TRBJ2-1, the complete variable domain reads DARVTQTPRHKVTEMGQEVTMRCQPILGHNTVFWYRQTMMQGLELLAYFRNRAPLDDSGMPKDRFSAEMPDATLATLKIQPSEPRDSAVYFCASGLGADNEQFFGPGTRLTVL.

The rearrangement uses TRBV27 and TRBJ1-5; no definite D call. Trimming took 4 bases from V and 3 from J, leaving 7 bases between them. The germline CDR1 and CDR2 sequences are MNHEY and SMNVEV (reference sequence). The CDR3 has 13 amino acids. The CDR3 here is CASSYKINQPQHF. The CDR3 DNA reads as TGTGCCAGCAGTTATAAAATCAATCAGCCCCAGCATTTT.

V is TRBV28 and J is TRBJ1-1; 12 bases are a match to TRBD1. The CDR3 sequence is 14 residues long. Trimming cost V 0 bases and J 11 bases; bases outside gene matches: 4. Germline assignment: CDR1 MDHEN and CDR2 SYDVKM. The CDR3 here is CASSLWGQGADAFF. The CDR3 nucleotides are TGTGCCAGCAGTTTATGGGGACAGGGGGCGGATGCTTTCTTT.

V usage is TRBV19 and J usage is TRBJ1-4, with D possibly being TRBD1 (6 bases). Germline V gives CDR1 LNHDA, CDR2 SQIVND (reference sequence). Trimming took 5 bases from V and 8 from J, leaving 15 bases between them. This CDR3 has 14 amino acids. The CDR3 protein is CASSSRQELEKLFF. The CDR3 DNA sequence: TGTGCCAGTAGTTCACGACAGGAGCTCGAAAAACTGTTTTTT.

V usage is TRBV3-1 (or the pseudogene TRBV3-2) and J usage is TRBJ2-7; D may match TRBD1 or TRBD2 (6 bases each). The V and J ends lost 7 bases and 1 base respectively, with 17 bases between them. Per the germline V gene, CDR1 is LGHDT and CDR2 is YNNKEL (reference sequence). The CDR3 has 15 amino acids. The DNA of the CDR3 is TGTGCCAGCACTAAGATAGGGGGAGGATCCTACGAGCAGTACTTC. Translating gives CASTKIGGGSYEQYF.